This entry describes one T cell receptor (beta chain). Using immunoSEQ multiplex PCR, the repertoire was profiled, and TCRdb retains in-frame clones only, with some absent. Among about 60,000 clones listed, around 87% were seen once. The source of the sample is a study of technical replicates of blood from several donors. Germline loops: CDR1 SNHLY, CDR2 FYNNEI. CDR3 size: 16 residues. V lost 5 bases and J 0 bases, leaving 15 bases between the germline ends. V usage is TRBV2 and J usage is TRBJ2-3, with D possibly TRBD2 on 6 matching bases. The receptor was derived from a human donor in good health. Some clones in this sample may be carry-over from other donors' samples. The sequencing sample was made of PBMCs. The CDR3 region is CASSPYRRGSTDTQYF. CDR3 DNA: TGTGCCAGCAGTCCCTACAGGAGGGGCAGCACAGATACGCAGTATTTT.